This T cell receptor beta chain was identified in a study of OX40 agonist ivuxolimab in advanced cancers. Whole-study results and caveats: Some nonresponders likewise displayed low normalized T-cell clonal expansion.

Method: immunoSEQ multiplex PCR; TCRdb's copy keeps in-frame clones and lacks some. Altogether about 80,000 clones are present, about 94% being singletons, with the ten largest covering about 11%. There are a few counts of this clone. Its antigen is unknown. Germline V gene lookup returns CDR1 SGHAT and CDR2 FQDESV (reference sequence). Trimming removed 3 bases from V and 3 bases from J; junction bases left unmatched: 4. The CDR3 has 15 residues. The chain employs TRBV11-1 and TRBJ2-1; 8 nucleotides line up with TRBD2. The sequencing used CD4+ or CD8+ T cells sorted from blood, collected in a trial of the OX40 agonist ivuxolimab. The sequence came from an adult with an advanced solid tumor such as melanoma, head and neck, liver or kidney cancer. The CDR3 region has the DNA TGTGCCAGCAGCTTGAGCGGGAGTGGCTACAATGAGCAGTTCTTC. Translating it yields CASSLSGSGYNEQFF. Drawing the rest from reference TRBV11-1 and TRBJ2-1, the complete variable domain is EAEVAQSPRYKITEKSQAVAFWCDPISGHATLYWYRQILGQGPELLVQFQDESVVDDSQLPKDRFSAERLKGVDSTLKIQPAELGDSAMYLCASSLSGSGYNEQFFGPGTRLTVL.